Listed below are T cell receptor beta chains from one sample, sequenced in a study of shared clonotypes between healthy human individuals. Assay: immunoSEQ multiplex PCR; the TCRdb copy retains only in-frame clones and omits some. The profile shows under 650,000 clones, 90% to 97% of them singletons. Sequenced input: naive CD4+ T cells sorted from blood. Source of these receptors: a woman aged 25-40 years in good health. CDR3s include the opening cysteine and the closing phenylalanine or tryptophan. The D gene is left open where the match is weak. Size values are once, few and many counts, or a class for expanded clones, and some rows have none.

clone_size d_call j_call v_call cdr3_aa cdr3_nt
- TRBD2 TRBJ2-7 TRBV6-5 CASSRLAGDYEQYF TGTGCCAGCAGCCGACTAGCGGGCGACTACGAGCAGTACTTC
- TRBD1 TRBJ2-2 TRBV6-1 CASSELDRGTGELFF TGTGCCAGCAGTGAATTGGACAGGGGCACCGGGGAGCTGTTTTTT
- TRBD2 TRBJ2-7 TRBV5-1 CASSLLAGGPSGPPGEQYF TGCGCCAGCAGCTTACTAGCGGGAGGGCCTTCGGGGCCCCCGGGCGAGCAGTACTTC
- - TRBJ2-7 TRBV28 CASRFAPQGGPYEQYF TGTGCCAGCAGGTTCGCCCCGCAGGGTGGCCCCTACGAGCAGTACTTC
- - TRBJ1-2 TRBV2 CASSEQPTSYGYTF TGTGCCAGCAGTGAACAACCCACCTCCTATGGCTACACCTTC
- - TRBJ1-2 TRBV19 CASRIDLYGYTF TGTGCCAGTAGGATAGACCTCTATGGCTACACCTTC
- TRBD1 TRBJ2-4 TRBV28 CASSPNRGLIAKNIQYF TGTGCCAGCAGTCCCAACAGGGGGCTTATCGCCAAAAACATTCAGTACTTC
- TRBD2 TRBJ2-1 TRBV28 CASSLFGTSGIYEQFF TGTGCCAGCAGTTTATTCGGCACTAGCGGGATTTATGAGCAGTTCTTC
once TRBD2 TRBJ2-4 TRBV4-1 CASSQVVAGGAKNIQYF TGCGCCAGCAGCCAAGTAGTGGCGGGAGGGGCCAAAAACATTCAGTACTTC
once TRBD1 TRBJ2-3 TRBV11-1 CASSADRDTDTQYF TGTGCCAGCAGCGCCGACAGGGACACAGATACGCAGTATTTT
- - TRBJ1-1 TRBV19 CASSITLTRDTEAFF TGTGCCAGTAGTATAACACTGACGAGGGACACTGAAGCTTTCTTT
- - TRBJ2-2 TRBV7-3 CASRHTGANTGELFF TGTGCCAGCAGACATACAGGCGCGAACACCGGGGAGCTGTTTTTT
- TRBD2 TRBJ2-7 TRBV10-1 CASSEGTSGTYEQYF TGCGCCAGCAGTGAGGGGACTAGCGGAACCTACGAGCAGTACTTC
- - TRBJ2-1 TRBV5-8 CASRSLANEQFF TGTGCCAGCAGATCACTAGCAAATGAGCAGTTCTTC
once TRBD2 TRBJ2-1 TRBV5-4 CASSLDSGRYNEQFF TGTGCCAGCAGCTTGGATAGCGGGCGTTACAATGAGCAGTTCTTC
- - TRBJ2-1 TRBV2 CASSEARGWNNEQFF TGTGCCAGCAGTGAAGCCCGGGGGTGGAACAATGAGCAGTTCTTC
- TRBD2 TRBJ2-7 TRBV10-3 CAISQGLAASYEQYF TGTGCCATCAGCCAAGGACTAGCGGCGTCCTACGAGCAGTACTTC
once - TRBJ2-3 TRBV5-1 CASSLGSGIGTDTQYF TGCGCCAGCAGCTTGGGGTCGGGAATTGGGACAGATACGCAGTATTTT
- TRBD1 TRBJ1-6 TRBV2 CASSGQTGARISPLHF TGTGCCAGCAGTGGACAGACAGGGGCAAGGATTTCACCCCTCCACTTT
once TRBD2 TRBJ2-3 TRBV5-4 CASSLLAGADTQYF TGTGCCAGCAGCCTACTAGCGGGAGCAGATACGCAGTATTTT
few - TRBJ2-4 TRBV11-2 CASSPIASTGRRNIQYF TGTGCCAGCAGCCCCATCGCCTCTACAGGGAGGAGAAACATTCAGTACTTC
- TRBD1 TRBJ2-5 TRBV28 CASSRHPGQMDGETQYF TGTGCCAGCAGCCGACACCCGGGACAGATGGATGGAGAGACCCAGTACTTC
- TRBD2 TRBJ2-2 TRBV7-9 CASSKGGLAGVEVGLFF TGTGCCAGCAGTAAAGGAGGACTAGCGGGAGTCGAGGTGGGGCTGTTTTTT
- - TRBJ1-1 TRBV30 CAWSPCMRMNTEAFF TGTGCCTGGAGCCCTTGTATGAGAATGAACACTGAAGCTTTCTTT
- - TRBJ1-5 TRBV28 CASSPGSEHEQPQHF TGTGCCAGCAGCCCCGGGTCGGAGCACGAACAGCCCCAGCATTTT
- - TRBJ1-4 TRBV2 CASSDQGRDEKLFF TGTGCCAGCAGTGATCAGGGTAGAGATGAAAAACTGTTTTTT
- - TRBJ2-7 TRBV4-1 CASSQEVGRDKIYEQYF TGCGCCAGCAGCCAAGAGGTGGGCCGGGACAAAATCTACGAGCAGTACTTC
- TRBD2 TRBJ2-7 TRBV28 CASSLLAGEKYEQYF TGTGCCAGCAGTTTACTAGCGGGAGAGAAGTACGAGCAGTACTTC
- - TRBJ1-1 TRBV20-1 CSARLNTEAFF TGCAGTGCTAGATTGAACACTGAAGCTTTCTTT
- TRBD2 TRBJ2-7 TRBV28 CASSFQREFREQYF TGTGCCAGCAGTTTCCAGCGGGAGTTCCGGGAGCAGTACTTC
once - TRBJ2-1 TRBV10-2 CASRKGQNNYNEQFF TGCGCCAGCAGGAAAGGACAGAACAATTACAATGAGCAGTTCTTC
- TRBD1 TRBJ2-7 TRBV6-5 CASSFRDRGHHEQYF TGTGCCAGCAGTTTCCGGGACAGGGGGCATCACGAGCAGTACTTC